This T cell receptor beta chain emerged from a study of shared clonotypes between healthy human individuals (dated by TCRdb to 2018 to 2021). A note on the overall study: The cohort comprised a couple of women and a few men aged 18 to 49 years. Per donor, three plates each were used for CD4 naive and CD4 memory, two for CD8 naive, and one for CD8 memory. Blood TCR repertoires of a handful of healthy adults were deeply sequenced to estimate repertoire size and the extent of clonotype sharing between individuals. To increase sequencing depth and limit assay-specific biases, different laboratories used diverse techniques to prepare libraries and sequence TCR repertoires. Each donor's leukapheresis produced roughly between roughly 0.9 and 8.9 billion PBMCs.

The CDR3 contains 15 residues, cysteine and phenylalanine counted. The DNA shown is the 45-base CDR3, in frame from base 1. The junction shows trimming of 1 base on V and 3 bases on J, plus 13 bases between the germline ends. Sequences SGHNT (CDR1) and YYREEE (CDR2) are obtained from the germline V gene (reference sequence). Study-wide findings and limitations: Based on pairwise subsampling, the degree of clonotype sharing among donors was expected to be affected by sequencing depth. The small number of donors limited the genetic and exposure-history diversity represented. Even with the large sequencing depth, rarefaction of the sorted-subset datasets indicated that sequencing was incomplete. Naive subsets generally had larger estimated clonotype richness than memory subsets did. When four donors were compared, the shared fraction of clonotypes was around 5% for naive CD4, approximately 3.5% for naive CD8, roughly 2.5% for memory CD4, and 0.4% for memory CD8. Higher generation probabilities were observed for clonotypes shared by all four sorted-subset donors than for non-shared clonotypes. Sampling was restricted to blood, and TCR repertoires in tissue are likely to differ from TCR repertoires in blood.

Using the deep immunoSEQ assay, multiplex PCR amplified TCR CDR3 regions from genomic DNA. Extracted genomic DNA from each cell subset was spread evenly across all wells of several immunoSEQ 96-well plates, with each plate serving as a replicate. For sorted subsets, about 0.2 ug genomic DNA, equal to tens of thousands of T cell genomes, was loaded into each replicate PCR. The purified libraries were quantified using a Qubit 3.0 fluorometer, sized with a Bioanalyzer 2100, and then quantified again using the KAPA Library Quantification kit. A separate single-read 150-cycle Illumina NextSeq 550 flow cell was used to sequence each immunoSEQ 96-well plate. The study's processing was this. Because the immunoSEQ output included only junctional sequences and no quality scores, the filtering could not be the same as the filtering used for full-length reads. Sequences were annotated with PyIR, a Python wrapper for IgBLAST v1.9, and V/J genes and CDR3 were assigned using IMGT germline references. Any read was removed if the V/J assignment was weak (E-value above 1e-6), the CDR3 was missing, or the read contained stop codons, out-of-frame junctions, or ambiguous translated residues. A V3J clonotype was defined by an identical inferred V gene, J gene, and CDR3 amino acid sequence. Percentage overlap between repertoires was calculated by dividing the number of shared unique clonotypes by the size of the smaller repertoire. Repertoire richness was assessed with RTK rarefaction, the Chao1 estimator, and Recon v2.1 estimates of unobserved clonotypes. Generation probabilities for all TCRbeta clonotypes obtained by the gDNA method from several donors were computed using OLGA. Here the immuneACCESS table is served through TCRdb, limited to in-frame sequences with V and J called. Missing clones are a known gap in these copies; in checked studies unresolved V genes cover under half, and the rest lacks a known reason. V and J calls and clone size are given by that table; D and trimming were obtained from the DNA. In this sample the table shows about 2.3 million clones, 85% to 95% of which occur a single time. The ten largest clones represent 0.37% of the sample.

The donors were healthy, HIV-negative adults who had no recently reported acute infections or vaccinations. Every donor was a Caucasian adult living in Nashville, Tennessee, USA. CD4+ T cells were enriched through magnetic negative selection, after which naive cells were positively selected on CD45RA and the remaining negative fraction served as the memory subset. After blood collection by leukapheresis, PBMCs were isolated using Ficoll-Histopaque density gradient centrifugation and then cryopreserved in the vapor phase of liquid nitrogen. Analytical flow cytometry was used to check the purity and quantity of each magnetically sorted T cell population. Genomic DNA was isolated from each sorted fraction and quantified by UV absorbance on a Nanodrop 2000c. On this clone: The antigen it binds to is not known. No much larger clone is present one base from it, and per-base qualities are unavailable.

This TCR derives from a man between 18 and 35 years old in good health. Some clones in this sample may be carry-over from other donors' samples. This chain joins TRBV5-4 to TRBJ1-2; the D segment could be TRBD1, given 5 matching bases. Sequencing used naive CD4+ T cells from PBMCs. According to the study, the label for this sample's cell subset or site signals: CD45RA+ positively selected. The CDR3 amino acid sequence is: CASSLSVGRDYGYTF. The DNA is TGTGCCAGCAGCTTGTCTGTGGGCAGGGACTATGGCTACACCTTC.